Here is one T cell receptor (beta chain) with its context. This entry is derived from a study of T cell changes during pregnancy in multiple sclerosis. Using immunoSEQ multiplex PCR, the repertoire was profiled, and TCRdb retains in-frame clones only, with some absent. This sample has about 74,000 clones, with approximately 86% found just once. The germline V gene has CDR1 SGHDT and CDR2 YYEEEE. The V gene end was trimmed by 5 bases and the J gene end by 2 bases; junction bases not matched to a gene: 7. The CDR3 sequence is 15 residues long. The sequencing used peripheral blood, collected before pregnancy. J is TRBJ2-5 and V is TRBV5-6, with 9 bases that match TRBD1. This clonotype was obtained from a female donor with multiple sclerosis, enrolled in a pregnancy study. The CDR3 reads CASSRRDRVQETQYF. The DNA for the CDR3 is TGTGCCAGCAGTCGAAGGGACAGGGTTCAAGAGACCCAGTACTTC.